This is a list of T cell receptor beta chains from one sample in a study of OX40 agonist ivuxolimab in advanced cancers. Some clones are missing from TCRdb's copy, which holds only in-frame ones; the method was immunoSEQ multiplex PCR. The table has fewer than 30,000 clones, less than 90% seen once. This material consisted of CD4+ or CD8+ T cells sorted from blood, taken in a trial of the OX40 agonist ivuxolimab. These TCRs come from an adult with an advanced solid tumor such as melanoma, head and neck, liver or kidney cancer. The CDR3 runs from the conserved cysteine through the conserved F or W. Each record gives: D gene, J gene, V gene, clone size, CDR3 protein, CDR3 DNA. A D gene is named only where the DNA matches it firmly. Clone size is stated in some rows and not others, as once, few, many or a class when expanded.

d_gene: TRBD1; j_gene: TRBJ2-1; v_gene: TRBV6-4; abundance: NA; CDR3aa: CASSETLQGAFYNEQFF; CDR3nt: TGTGCCAGCAGTGAGACCCTACAGGGGGCCTTCTACAATGAGCAGTTCTTC
d_gene: TRBD1; j_gene: TRBJ1-1; v_gene: TRBV27; abundance: NA; CDR3aa: CASSLGQGRTEAFF; CDR3nt: TGTGCCAGCAGTTTGGGACAGGGTAGAACTGAAGCTTTCTTT
d_gene: NA; j_gene: TRBJ1-3; v_gene: TRBV5-1; abundance: NA; CDR3aa: CASSYDTSSGNTIYF; CDR3nt: TGCGCCAGCAGCTACGACACGAGCTCTGGAAACACCATATATTTT
d_gene: NA; j_gene: TRBJ1-2; v_gene: TRBV29-1; abundance: NA; CDR3aa: CSVEDVYDPDRAAGYTF; CDR3nt: TGCAGCGTTGAAGATGTTTATGATCCGGACCGGGCTGCTGGCTACACCTTC
d_gene: TRBD2; j_gene: TRBJ2-3; v_gene: TRBV11-2; abundance: NA; CDR3aa: CASSLGGRESDTQYF; CDR3nt: TGTGCCAGCAGCTTAGGAGGGAGGGAAAGCGATACGCAGTATTTT
d_gene: NA; j_gene: TRBJ1-1; v_gene: TRBV7-9; abundance: medium-sized; CDR3aa: CAIITGNTEAFF; CDR3nt: TGTGCCATTATAACGGGGAACACTGAAGCTTTCTTT
d_gene: NA; j_gene: TRBJ2-1; v_gene: TRBV11-2; abundance: NA; CDR3aa: CASSALLGGGTYNEQFF; CDR3nt: TGTGCCAGCAGCGCGCTCTTGGGAGGGGGGACCTACAATGAGCAGTTCTTC
d_gene: NA; j_gene: TRBJ1-1; v_gene: TRBV19; abundance: NA; CDR3aa: CASSISIGTEAFF; CDR3nt: TGTGCCAGTAGTATAAGCATCGGGACTGAAGCTTTCTTT
d_gene: NA; j_gene: TRBJ2-7; v_gene: TRBV13; abundance: NA; CDR3aa: CASALTGGEQYF; CDR3nt: TGTGCCAGCGCGTTGACGGGCGGCGAGCAGTACTTC
d_gene: NA; j_gene: TRBJ1-1; v_gene: TRBV5-4; abundance: once; CDR3aa: CASSPGGQAFF; CDR3nt: TGTGCCAGCAGCCCCGGAGGGCAAGCTTTCTTT
d_gene: NA; j_gene: TRBJ1-2; v_gene: TRBV30; abundance: NA; CDR3aa: CAWIAGETSGYTF; CDR3nt: TGTGCCTGGATCGCTGGCGAAACGAGTGGCTACACCTTC
d_gene: NA; j_gene: TRBJ2-7; v_gene: TRBV7-3; abundance: NA; CDR3aa: CASSHSPGDEQYF; CDR3nt: TGTGCCAGCAGCCATTCCCCAGGGGACGAGCAGTACTTC
d_gene: NA; j_gene: TRBJ2-7; v_gene: TRBV14; abundance: NA; CDR3aa: CASSQDWADEQYF; CDR3nt: TGTGCCAGCAGCCAAGATTGGGCAGACGAGCAGTACTTC
d_gene: TRBD1; j_gene: TRBJ2-7; v_gene: TRBV6-1; abundance: NA; CDR3aa: CASSEGAGQGAYEQYF; CDR3nt: TGTGCCAGCAGTGAAGGAGCGGGACAGGGGGCCTACGAGCAGTACTTC
d_gene: TRBD2; j_gene: TRBJ2-1; v_gene: TRBV11-2; abundance: NA; CDR3aa: CASSLGRIGSGSSYNEQFF; CDR3nt: TGTGCCAGCAGCTTAGGGCGTATAGGTAGCGGGAGCTCCTACAATGAGCAGTTCTTC
d_gene: TRBD2; j_gene: TRBJ2-2; v_gene: TRBV7-2; abundance: NA; CDR3aa: CASSPRTSGGAGRAGELFF; CDR3nt: TGTGCCAGCAGCCCGCGGACTAGCGGGGGGGCGGGTCGGGCCGGGGAGCTGTTTTTT
d_gene: NA; j_gene: TRBJ2-3; v_gene: TRBV4-1; abundance: NA; CDR3aa: CASSQVLLDFLYF; CDR3nt: TGCGCCAGCAGCCAAGTATTGTTAGACTTTCTTTATTTT
d_gene: NA; j_gene: TRBJ1-4; v_gene: TRBV27; abundance: NA; CDR3aa: CASSDVGQRDEKLFF; CDR3nt: TGTGCCAGCAGTGACGTGGGGCAACGGGATGAAAAACTGTTTTTT
d_gene: TRBD1; j_gene: TRBJ2-5; v_gene: TRBV7-3; abundance: NA; CDR3aa: CASSLTIGTVETQYF; CDR3nt: TGTGCCAGCAGCTTAACGATCGGGACAGTAGAGACCCAGTACTTC
d_gene: NA; j_gene: TRBJ2-2; v_gene: TRBV7-9; abundance: NA; CDR3aa: CASSLEDHQGLELFF; CDR3nt: TGTGCCAGCAGCTTAGAAGACCATCAGGGTTTAGAGCTGTTTTTT
d_gene: NA; j_gene: TRBJ1-2; v_gene: TRBV27; abundance: few; CDR3aa: CASSPAVVVYYGYTF; CDR3nt: TGTGCCAGCAGTCCGGCAGTGGTAGTATACTATGGCTACACCTTC
d_gene: TRBD1; j_gene: TRBJ2-7; v_gene: TRBV27; abundance: NA; CDR3aa: CASSFSGQGYEQYF; CDR3nt: TGTGCCAGCAGTTTTTCGGGACAGGGTTACGAGCAGTACTTC
d_gene: NA; j_gene: TRBJ2-7; v_gene: TRBV4-1; abundance: NA; CDR3aa: CASSQVDRPYEQYF; CDR3nt: TGCGCCAGCAGCCAAGTGGACAGACCCTACGAGCAGTACTTC
d_gene: TRBD2; j_gene: TRBJ2-1; v_gene: TRBV6-1; abundance: few; CDR3aa: CASSGLAGGSSYNEQFF; CDR3nt: TGTGCCAGCAGTGGGCTAGCGGGGGGGAGCTCCTACAATGAGCAGTTCTTC
d_gene: NA; j_gene: TRBJ2-7; v_gene: TRBV9; abundance: NA; CDR3aa: CASSVGQVAYEQYF; CDR3nt: TGTGCCAGCAGCGTGGGGCAGGTGGCCTACGAGCAGTACTTC
d_gene: NA; j_gene: TRBJ1-6; v_gene: TRBV6-5; abundance: NA; CDR3aa: CASSYSYAGQPLHF; CDR3nt: TGTGCCAGCAGTTACTCGTATGCAGGGCAACCCCTCCACTTT
d_gene: TRBD2; j_gene: TRBJ2-5; v_gene: TRBV9; abundance: NA; CDR3aa: CASSPRPSGAQETQYF; CDR3nt: TGTGCCAGCAGCCCTCGACCCAGCGGGGCCCAAGAGACCCAGTACTTC
d_gene: NA; j_gene: TRBJ2-3; v_gene: TRBV5-1; abundance: NA; CDR3aa: CASSLGPSRRYF; CDR3nt: TGCGCCAGCAGCTTGGGGCCTTCGCGGCGGTATTTT
d_gene: NA; j_gene: TRBJ2-5; v_gene: TRBV4-2; abundance: NA; CDR3aa: CASSQEGGWEQYF; CDR3nt: TGTGCCAGCAGCCAAGAAGGGGGATGGGAGCAGTACTTC